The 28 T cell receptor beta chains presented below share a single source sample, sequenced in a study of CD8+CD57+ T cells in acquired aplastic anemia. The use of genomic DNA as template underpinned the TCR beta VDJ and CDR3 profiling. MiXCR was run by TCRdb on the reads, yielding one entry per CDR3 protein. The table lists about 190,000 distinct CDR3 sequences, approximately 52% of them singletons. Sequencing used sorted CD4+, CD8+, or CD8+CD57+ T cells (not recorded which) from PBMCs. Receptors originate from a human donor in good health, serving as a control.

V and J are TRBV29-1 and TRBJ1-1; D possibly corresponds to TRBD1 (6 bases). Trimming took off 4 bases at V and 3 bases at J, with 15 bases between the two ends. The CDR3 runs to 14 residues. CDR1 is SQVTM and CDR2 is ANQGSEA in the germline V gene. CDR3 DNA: TGCAGCGTTGGCTCGGGGGCTCTGTACACTGAAGCTTTCTTT. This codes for CSVGSGALYTEAFF.

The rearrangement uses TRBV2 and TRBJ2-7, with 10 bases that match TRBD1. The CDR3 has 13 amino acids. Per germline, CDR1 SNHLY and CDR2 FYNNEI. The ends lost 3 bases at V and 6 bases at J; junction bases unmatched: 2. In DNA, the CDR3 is TGTGCCAGCAGTGAGGGGACAGGGGTCGAGCAGTACGTC. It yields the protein CASSEGTGVEQYV.

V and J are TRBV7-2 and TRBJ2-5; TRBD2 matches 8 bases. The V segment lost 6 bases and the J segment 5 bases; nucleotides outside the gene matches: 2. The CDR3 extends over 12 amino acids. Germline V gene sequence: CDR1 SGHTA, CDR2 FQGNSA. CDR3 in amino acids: CASRASGETQYF. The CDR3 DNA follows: TGTGCCAGCAGAGCTAGCGGGGAGACCCAGTACTTC.

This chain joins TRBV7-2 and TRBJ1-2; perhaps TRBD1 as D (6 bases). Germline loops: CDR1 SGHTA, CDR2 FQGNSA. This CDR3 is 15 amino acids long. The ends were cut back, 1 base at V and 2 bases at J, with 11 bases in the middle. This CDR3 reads CASSLVRGLNYGYTF. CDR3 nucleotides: TGTGCCAGCAGCTTAGTCAGGGGCCTGAACTATGGCTACACCTTC.

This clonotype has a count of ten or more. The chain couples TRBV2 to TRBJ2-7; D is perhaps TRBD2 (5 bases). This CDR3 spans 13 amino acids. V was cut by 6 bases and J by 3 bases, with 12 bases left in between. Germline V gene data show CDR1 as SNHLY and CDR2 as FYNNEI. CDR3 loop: CASRKGSGYEQYF. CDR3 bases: TGTGCCAGCAGAAAAGGGAGCGGCTACGAGCAGTACTTC.

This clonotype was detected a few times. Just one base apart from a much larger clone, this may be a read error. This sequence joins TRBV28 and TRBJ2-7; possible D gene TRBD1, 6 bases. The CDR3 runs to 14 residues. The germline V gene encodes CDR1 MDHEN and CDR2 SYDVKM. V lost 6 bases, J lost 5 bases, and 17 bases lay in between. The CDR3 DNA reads TGTGCCAGCAGCACAGGGTTAGGGTTCAACGAGCAGTACTTC. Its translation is CASSTGLGFNEQYF.

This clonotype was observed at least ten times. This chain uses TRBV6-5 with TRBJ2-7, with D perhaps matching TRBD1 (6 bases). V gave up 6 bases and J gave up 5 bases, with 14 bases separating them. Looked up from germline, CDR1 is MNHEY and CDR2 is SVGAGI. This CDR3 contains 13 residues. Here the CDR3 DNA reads TGTGCCAGCAGGGACAGAGCAGGCAACGAGCAGTACTTC. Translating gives CASRDRAGNEQYF.

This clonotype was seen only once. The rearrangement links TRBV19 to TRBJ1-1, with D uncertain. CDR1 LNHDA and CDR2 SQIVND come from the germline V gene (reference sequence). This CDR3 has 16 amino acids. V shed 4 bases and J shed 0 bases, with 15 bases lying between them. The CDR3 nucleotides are TGTGCCAGTAGTACAATCCGGCTGACGATGAACACTGAAGCTTTCTTT. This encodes CASSTIRLTMNTEAFF.

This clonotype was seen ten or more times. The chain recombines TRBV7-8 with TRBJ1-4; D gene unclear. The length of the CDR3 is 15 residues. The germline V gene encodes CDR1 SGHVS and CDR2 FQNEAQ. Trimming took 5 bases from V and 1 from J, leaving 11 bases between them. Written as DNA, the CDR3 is TGTGCCAGCAGCGCTTCGGGTATAACTAATGAAAAACTGTTTTTT. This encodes CASSASGITNEKLFF.

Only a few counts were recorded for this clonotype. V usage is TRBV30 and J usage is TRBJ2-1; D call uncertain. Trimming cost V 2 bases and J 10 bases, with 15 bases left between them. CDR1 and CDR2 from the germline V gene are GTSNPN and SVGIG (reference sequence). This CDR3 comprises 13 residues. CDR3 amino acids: CAWSPGRATEQFF. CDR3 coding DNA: TGTGCCTGGAGTCCCGGGCGTGCTACCGAGCAGTTCTTC. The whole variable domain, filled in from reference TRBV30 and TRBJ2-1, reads SQTIHQWPATLVQPVGSPLSLECTVEGTSNPNLYWYRQAAGRGLQLLFYSVGIGQISSEVPQNLSASRPQDRQFILSSKKLLLSDSGFYLCAWSPGRATEQFFGPGTRLTVL.

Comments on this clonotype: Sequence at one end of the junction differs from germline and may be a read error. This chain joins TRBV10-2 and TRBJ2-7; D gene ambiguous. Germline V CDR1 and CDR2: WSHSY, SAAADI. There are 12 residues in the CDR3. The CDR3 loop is CASSSSSYEHYF. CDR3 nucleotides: TGCGCCAGCAGTAGCAGCTCCTACGAGCATTACTTC.

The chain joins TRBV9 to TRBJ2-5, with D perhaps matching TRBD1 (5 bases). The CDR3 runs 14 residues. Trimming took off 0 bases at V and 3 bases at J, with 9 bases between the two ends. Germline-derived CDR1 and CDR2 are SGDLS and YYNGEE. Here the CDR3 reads CASSVEGLKETQYF. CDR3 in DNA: TGTGCCAGCAGCGTAGAGGGGCTGAAAGAGACCCAGTACTTC.

CDR3: CASSLGLAGAGNSPLHF. The CDR3 DNA follows: TGTGCCAGCAGCTTAGGTCTAGCGGGGGCGGGTAATTCACCCCTCCACTTT. The chain carries TRBV7-2 and TRBJ1-6, with D possibly being TRBD1 (6 bases). The V and J ends lost 1 base and 6 bases respectively, with 16 bases between them. The CDR3 consists of 17 residues. Germline V CDR1 and CDR2: SGHTA, FQGNSA.

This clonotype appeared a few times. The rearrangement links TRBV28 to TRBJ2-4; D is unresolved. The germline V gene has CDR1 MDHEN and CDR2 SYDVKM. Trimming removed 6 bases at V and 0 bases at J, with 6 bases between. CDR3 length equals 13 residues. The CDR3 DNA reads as TGTGCCAGCAGGGCAGGAGCCAAAAACATTCAGTACTTC. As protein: CASRAGAKNIQYF. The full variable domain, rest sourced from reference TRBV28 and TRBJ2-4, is DVKVTQSSRYLVKRTGEKVFLECVQDMDHENMFWYRQDPGLGLRLIYFSYDVKMKEKGDIPEGYSVSREKKERFSLILESASTNQTSMYLCASRAGAKNIQYFGAGTRLSVL.

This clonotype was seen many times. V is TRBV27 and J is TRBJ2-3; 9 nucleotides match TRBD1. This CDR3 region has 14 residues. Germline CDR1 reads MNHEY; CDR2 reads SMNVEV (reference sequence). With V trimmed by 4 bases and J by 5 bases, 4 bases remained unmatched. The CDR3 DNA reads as TGTGCCAGCAGTTACAGGGGGCAGGGAGATACGCAGTATTTT. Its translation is CASSYRGQGDTQYF.

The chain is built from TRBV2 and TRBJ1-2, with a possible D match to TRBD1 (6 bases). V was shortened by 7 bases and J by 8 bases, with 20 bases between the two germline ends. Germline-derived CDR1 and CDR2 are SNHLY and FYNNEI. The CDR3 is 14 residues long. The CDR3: CASTLNLPGEGYTF. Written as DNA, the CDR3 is TGTGCCAGCACCCTAAACCTCCCAGGGGAGGGCTACACCTTC. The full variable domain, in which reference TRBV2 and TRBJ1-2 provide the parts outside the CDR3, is EPEVTQTPSHQVTQMGQEVILRCVPISNHLYFYWYRQILGQKVEFLVSFYNNEISEKSEIFDDQFSVERPDGSNFTLKIRSTKLEDSAMYFCASTLNLPGEGYTFGSGTRLTVV.

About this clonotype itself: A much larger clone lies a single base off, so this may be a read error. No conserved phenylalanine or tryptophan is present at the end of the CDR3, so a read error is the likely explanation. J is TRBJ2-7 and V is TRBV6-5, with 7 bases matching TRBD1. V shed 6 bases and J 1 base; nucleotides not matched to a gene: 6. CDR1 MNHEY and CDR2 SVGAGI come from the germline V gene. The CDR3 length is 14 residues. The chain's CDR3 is CASSLRQGSYEQYL. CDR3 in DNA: TGTGCCAGCAGCCTCAGACAGGGATCCTACGAGCAGTACCTC.

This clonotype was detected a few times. In DNA, the CDR3 is TGTGCCAGCAGTTTATCAGGCTCCCCCTCCTACGAGCAGTACTTC. This encodes CASSLSGSPSYEQYF. The V gene is TRBV28, the J gene TRBJ2-7; D remains ambiguous. The CDR3 has 15 residues. Trimming left V 1 base short and J 0 bases short, with 10 bases between. Germline values: CDR1 MDHEN, CDR2 SYDVKM.

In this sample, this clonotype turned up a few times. This chain's CDR3 is CSAAVGGGDTQYF. In DNA, the CDR3 is TGCAGTGCTGCGGTGGGCGGTGGGGATACGCAGTATTTT. The V call is TRBV20-1, the J call TRBJ2-3; D not certain. Trimming pared 5 bases from V and 6 bases from J, leaving 15 bases between. Germline V gene data show CDR1 as DFQATT and CDR2 as SNEGSKA (reference sequence). The CDR3 has 13 residues.

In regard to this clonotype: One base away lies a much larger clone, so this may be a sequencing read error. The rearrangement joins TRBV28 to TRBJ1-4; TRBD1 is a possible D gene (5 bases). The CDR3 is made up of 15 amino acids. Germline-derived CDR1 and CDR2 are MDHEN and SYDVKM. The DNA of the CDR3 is TGTGCCAGCAGTTTTCGCACAGCAGGAGGGGAAAAACTGCTTTTT. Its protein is CASSFRTAGGEKLLF.

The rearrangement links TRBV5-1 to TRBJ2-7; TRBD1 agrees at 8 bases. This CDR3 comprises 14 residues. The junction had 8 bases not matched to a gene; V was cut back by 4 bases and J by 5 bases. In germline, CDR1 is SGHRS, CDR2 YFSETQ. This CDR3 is CASSVGQGGHEQYF. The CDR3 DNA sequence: TGCGCCAGCAGCGTAGGACAGGGTGGGCACGAGCAGTACTTC.

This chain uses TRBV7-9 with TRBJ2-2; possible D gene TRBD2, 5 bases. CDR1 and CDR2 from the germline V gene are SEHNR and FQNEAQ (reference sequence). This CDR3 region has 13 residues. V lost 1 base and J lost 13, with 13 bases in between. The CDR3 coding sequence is TGTGCCAGCAGCTTAGGTCAGGTCGCGGGGCTGTTTTTT. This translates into CASSLGQVAGLFF.

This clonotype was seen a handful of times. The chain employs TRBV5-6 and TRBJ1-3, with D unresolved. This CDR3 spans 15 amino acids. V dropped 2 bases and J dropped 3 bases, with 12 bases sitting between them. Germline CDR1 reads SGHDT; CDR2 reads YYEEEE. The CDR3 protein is CASSLREAGGNTIYF. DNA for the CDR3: TGTGCCAGCAGCTTAAGGGAGGCCGGTGGAAACACCATATATTTT.

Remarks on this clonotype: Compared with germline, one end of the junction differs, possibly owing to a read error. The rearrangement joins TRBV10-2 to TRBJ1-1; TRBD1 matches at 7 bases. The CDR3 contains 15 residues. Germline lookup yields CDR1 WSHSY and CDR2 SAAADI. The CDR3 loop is CASSEGTDDNTEALF. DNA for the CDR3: TGCGCCAGCAGTGAGGGGACAGACGACAACACTGAAGCTCTCTTT.

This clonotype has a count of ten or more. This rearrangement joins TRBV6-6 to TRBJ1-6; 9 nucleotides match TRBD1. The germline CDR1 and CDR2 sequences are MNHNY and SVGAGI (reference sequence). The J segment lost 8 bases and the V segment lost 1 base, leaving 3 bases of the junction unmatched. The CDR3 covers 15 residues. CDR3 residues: CASSYLGQGHSPLHF. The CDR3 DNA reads TGTGCCAGCAGTTACTTGGGACAGGGACATTCACCCCTCCACTTT.

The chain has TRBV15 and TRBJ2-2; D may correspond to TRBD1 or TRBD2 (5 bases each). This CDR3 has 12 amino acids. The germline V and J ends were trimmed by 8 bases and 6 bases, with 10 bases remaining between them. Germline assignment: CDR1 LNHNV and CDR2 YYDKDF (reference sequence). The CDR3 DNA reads TGTGCCACCGAAGGGGAGCCCGGGGAGCTGTTTTTT. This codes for CATEGEPGELFF.

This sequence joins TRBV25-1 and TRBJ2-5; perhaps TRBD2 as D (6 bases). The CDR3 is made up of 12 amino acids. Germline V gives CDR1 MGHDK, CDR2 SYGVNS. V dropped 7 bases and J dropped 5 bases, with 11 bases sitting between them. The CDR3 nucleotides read TGTGCCAGCACGGAGGGAGGTGAGACCCAGTACTTC. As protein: CASTEGGETQYF.

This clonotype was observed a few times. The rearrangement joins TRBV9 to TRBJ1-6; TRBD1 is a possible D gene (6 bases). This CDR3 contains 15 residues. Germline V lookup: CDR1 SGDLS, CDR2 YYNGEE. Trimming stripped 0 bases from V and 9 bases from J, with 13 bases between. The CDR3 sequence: CASSVVDRSGSPLHF. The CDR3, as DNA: TGTGCCAGCAGCGTAGTCGACAGGTCTGGTTCACCCCTCCACTTT.